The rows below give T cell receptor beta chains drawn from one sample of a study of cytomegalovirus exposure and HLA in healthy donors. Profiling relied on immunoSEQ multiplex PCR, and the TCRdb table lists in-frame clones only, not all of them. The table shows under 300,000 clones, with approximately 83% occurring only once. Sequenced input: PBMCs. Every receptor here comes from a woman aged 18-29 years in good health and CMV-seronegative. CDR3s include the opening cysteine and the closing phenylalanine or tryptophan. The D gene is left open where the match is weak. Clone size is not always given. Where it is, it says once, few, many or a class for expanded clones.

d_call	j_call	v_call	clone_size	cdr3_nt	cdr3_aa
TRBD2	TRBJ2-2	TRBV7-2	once	TGTGCCAGCAAAATCGGACTAGCGGGAGAATATACCGGGGAGCTGTTTTTT	CASKIGLAGEYTGELFF
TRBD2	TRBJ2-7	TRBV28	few	TGTGCCAGCAGTTTAGTTAGCGGGAGCTACGAGCAGTACTTC	CASSLVSGSYEQYF
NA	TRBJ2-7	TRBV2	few	TGTGCCAGCAGTGCGGGGGTCGAGCAGTACTTC	CASSAGVEQYF
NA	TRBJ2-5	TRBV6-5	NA	TGTGCCAGCAGTTACAACAGGAAAGAGACCCAGTACTTC	CASSYNRKETQYF
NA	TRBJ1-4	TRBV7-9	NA	TGTGCCAGCAACGAACGGGGTCAGGGGGAAAAACTGTTTTTT	CASNERGQGEKLFF
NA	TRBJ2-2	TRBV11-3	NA	TGTGCCAGCAGCTTAGGGGACTCAATTGACGTTTCCGGGGAGCTGTTTTTT	CASSLGDSIDVSGELFF
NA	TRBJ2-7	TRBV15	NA	TGTGCCACCAGCAGGGCAGCACAGGGTCGGTACGAGCAGTACTTC	CATSRAAQGRYEQYF
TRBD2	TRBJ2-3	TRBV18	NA	TGTGCCAGCTCACCACTGACGGGGGGTGTTACAGATACGCAGTATTTT	CASSPLTGGVTDTQYF
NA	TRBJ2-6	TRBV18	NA	TGTGCCAGCTCAGAGTCGGGGAGCTCTGGGGCCAACGTCCTGACTTTC	CASSESGSSGANVLTF
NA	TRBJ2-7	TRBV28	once	TGTGCCAGCAGTACCCGCGGGCGGGCCCCCTACGAGCAGTACTTC	CASSTRGRAPYEQYF
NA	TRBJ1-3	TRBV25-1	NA	TGTGCCAGCAGTGAATTGGGCATAGGAAACACCATATATTTT	CASSELGIGNTIYF
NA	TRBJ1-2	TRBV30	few	TGTGCCTGGAGAGGAGGCTGGGGCTACACCTTC	CAWRGGWGYTF
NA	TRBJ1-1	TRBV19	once	TGTGCCAGTATGGCGGAACAGAACACTGAAGCTTTCTTT	CASMAEQNTEAFF
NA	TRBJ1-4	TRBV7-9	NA	TGTGCCAGCAGCTTCAGCGGGGATGAAAAACTGTTTTTT	CASSFSGDEKLFF
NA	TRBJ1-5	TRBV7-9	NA	TGTGCCAGCAGCTTACGGGAGGGCAATCAGCCCCAGCATTTT	CASSLREGNQPQHF
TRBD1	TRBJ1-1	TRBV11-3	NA	TGTGCCAGCAGCCCTAGGGGGACAGGGACCACTGAAGCTTTCTTT	CASSPRGTGTTEAFF
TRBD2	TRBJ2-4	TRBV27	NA	TGTGCCAGCAGTTTGTGGTCTAGCGGAGCAATTCAGTACTTC	CASSLWSSGAIQYF
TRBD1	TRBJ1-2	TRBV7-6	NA	TGTGCCAGCAGCTTAGTAGCCGGGACAGGGGGGGAGAACTATGGCTACACCTTC	CASSLVAGTGGENYGYTF
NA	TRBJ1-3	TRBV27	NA	TGTGCCAGCAGGAGCTCTGGAAACACCATATATTTT	CASRSSGNTIYF
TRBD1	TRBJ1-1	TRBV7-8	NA	TGTGCCAGCAGCTTAGCCCGACAGGGAAGCACTGAAGCTTTCTTT	CASSLARQGSTEAFF
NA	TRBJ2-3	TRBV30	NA	TGTGCCTGGAGTCAGGTTCGGGGATCGGATACGCAGTATTTT	CAWSQVRGSDTQYF
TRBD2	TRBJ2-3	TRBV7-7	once	TGTGCTAGTAGCTTAGGAGCGGGGGAGGGTGATACGCAGTATTTT	CASSLGAGEGDTQYF
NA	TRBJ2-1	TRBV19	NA	TGTGCCAGTAGTCCTACTAGCAGACAAACGGTCTTC	CASSPTSRQTVF
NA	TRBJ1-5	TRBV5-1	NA	TGCGCCAGCAGCTCGGGAACTTGGACAGATAGCAATCAGCCCCAGCATTTT	CASSSGTWTDSNQPQHF
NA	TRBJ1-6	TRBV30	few	TGTGCCTGGAGCGGCACTAGGACCAGCTCCTATAATTCACCCCTCCACTTT	CAWSGTRTSSYNSPLHF
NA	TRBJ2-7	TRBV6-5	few	TGTGCCAGCAGTACAGGGAACTCCTACGAGCAGTACTTC	CASSTGNSYEQYF
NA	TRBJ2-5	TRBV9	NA	TGTGCCAGCAGCCCCGGACTACAAGAGACCCAGTACTTC	CASSPGLQETQYF
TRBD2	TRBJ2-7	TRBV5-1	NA	TGCGCCAGCAGCTTGACTAAAATCCAGCGGGGACCCTACGAGCAGTACTTC	CASSLTKIQRGPYEQYF
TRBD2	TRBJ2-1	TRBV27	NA	TGTGCCAGCAGTTCCCCCCGGGGAGCGGGAGAGTACAATGAGCAGTTCTTC	CASSSPRGAGEYNEQFF
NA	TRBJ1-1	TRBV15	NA	TGTGCCACCAGAGTACAGGGAAACACTGAAGCTTTCTTT	CATRVQGNTEAFF
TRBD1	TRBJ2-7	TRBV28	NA	TGTGCCAGCAGTACTCCCGGGACAGGCTCCTACGAGCAGTACTTC	CASSTPGTGSYEQYF
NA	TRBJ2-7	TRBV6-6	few	TGTGCCAGCAGTTACCAAAGGGGCGAGCAGTACTTC	CASSYQRGEQYF
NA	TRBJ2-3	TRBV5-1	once	TGCGCCAGCAGCTTGTGGTCTGAACTCACAGATACGCAGTATTTT	CASSLWSELTDTQYF
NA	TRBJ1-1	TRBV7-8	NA	TGTGCCAGCAGCTTAGCGCTTGGCAGGGCAACTGAAGCTTTCTTT	CASSLALGRATEAFF
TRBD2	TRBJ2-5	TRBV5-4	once	TGTGCCAGCAGCTCGGGGGGAGAAGAGACCCAGTACTTC	CASSSGGEETQYF
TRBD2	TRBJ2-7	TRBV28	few	TGTGCCAGCACGTTATTGATGGCTAGCGGGAGGTGGGAGCAGTACTTC	CASTLLMASGRWEQYF
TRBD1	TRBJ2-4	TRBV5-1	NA	TGCGCCAGCAGCTTTACAGGGGGCGCCTTGAAGGACATTCAGTACTTC	CASSFTGGALKDIQYF
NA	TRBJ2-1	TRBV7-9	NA	TGTGCCAGCAGCTCGATGACTAGTCGCTCCTACAATGAGCAGTTCTTC	CASSSMTSRSYNEQFF
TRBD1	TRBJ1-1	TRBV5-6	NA	TGTGCCAGCAGCGGCCGGGACAGGGACACTGAAGCTTTCTTT	CASSGRDRDTEAFF
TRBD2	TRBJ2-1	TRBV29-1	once	TGCAGCGTTGTCTGGAGCGGGAGGTTCGCCTACAATGAGCAGTTCTTC	CSVVWSGRFAYNEQFF
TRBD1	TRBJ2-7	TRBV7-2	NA	TGTGCCAGCAGCTTAGCGGGGACAGTACCCGCGGAGCAGTACTTC	CASSLAGTVPAEQYF
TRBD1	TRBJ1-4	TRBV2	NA	TGTGCCAGCACCGAGCGCAGGGGGCTTGAAAAACTGTTTTTT	CASTERRGLEKLFF
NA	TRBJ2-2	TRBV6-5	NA	TGTGCCAGCAGATTACAGGGCCCGACGGTCGGGGAGCTGTTTTTT	CASRLQGPTVGELFF
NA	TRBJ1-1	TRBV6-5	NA	TGTGCCAGCAGAACGCGAAAAAACACTGAAGCTTTCTTT	CASRTRKNTEAFF
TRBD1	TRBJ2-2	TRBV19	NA	TGTGCCAGTAGTCCGCGGACAGGGGAGAACACCGGGGAGCTGTTTTTT	CASSPRTGENTGELFF
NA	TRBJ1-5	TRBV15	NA	TGTGCCACCGGCCCCGATTTCGACCCAGGTCAGCCCCAGCATTTT	CATGPDFDPGQPQHF
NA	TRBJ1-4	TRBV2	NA	TGTGCCAGCAGTGAACAGAGCGGGAATGAAAAACTGTTTTTT	CASSEQSGNEKLFF
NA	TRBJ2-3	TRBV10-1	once	TGCGCCAGCAGTGGCGGCTACACAGATACGCAGTATTTT	CASSGGYTDTQYF
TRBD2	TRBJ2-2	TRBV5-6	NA	TGTGCCAGCATGAGGCTAGCGGGAGAGGGACGAAACACCGGGGAGCTGTTTTTT	CASMRLAGEGRNTGELFF
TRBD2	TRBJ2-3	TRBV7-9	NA	TGTGCCAGCAGCTCCCGGGTAGCGGGGGGCACAGATACGCAGTATTTT	CASSSRVAGGTDTQYF
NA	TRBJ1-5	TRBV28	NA	TGTGCCAGCACACAGGGTGGCCAGCCCCAGCATTTT	CASTQGGQPQHF